This T cell receptor (beta chain) was sequenced for a study of cytomegalovirus exposure and HLA in healthy donors. Germline V gene sequence: CDR1 LNHDA, CDR2 SQIVND (reference sequence). V was shortened by 6 bases and J by 5 bases, with 10 bases between the two germline ends. The CDR3 is 12 residues long. This cohort consisted of healthy bone marrow donors. PCR primers comprised 60 Vbeta and 13 Jbeta primers. Assay used: immunoSEQ multiplex PCR; TCRdb lists only in-frame clones, some missing. The top ten clones hold around 0.63% of a sample with some 200,000 clones, 76% of them seen once. The J gene is TRBJ2-5, the V gene TRBV19; no clear D. Sequenced material: PBMCs. The source is a man aged 18 to 30 in good health and CMV-seronegative. Here the CDR3 DNA reads TGTGCCAGTAGCGTAACTTCGGAGACCCAGTACTTC. This translates into CASSVTSETQYF.